One and the same sample provided the 21 T cell receptor beta chains below, sequenced in a study of control samples from healthy donors and cancer patients. Generated by immunoSEQ multiplex PCR, the TCRdb table keeps only in-frame clones and is missing some. The profile shows approximately 150,000 clones, 88% of them singletons. The sample comprised blood. The receptors were gathered from a man between 18 and 35 years old in good health.

A note on this clone: The identical CDR3 is also encoded by other nucleotide sequences in the sample. The V call is TRBV28, the J call TRBJ2-3; D perhaps matches TRBD2 (5 bases). Germline lookup yields CDR1 MDHEN and CDR2 SYDVKM. The CDR3 has 12 residues. V was clipped by 6 bases and J by 1 base, with 5 bases between them. The CDR3 region has the DNA TGTGCCAGCAGCGGGGGCACAGATACGCAGTATTTT. This codes for CASSGGTDTQYF.

This sequence joins TRBV11-2 and TRBJ2-7; TRBD2 is a possible D gene (5 bases). CDR1 SGHAT and CDR2 FQNNGV come from the germline V gene. Trimming stripped 1 base from V and 4 bases from J, with 14 bases between. CDR3 length equals 15 residues. The CDR3: CASSLVPGNVYEQYF. Here the CDR3 DNA reads TGTGCCAGCAGCTTAGTCCCGGGAAATGTATACGAGCAGTACTTC.

This clone was detected once. This chain joins TRBV19 and TRBJ1-4, with 10 bases lining up with TRBD1. V shed 5 bases and J 2 bases; nucleotides not matched to a gene: 5. Germline loops: CDR1 LNHDA, CDR2 SQIVND (reference sequence). The CDR3 sequence is 16 residues long. CDR3 region: CASSVTGGRTNEKLFF. As DNA, the CDR3 is TGTGCCAGTAGTGTGACAGGGGGCAGGACTAATGAAAAACTGTTTTTT.

The chain recombines TRBV4-2 with TRBJ1-5; possibly TRBD1 for D (5 bases). The CDR3 extends over 15 amino acids. The V gene lost 0 bases and the J gene lost 3 bases, with 9 bases spanning the gap. The germline V gene has CDR1 LGHNA and CDR2 YNFKEQ. The DNA for the CDR3 is TGTGCCAGCAGCCAAGATCGGGGCTCCAATCAGCCCCAGCATTTT. Its protein product is CASSQDRGSNQPQHF.

This chain links TRBV28 with TRBJ2-5; 14 bases line up with TRBD2. This CDR3 has 15 amino acids. V dropped 3 bases and J dropped 6; count of bases not matched to a gene: 3. Germline V gene lookup returns CDR1 MDHEN and CDR2 SYDVKM. Written as DNA, the CDR3 is TGTGCCAGCAGTTTGACTAGCGGGGGGGCCAAGACCCAGTACTTC. It yields the protein CASSLTSGGAKTQYF.

This clone was counted only a few times. The chain couples TRBV28 to TRBJ2-7; 8 bases agree with TRBD1. The ends lost 1 base at V and 2 bases at J; junction bases unmatched: 4. In germline, CDR1 is MDHEN, CDR2 SYDVKM. The CDR3 totals 15 residues. In DNA, the CDR3 is TGTGCCAGCAGTTTATTCAGGGGGCGGCCCTACGAGCAGTACTTC. Protein sequence: CASSLFRGRPYEQYF.

The chain recombines TRBV19 with TRBJ2-1; TRBD2 matches at 11 bases. The germline gives CDR1 LNHDA, CDR2 SQIVND (reference sequence). V lost 3 bases and J lost 7; bases outside the gene matches: 14. This CDR3 has 18 amino acids. The CDR3 loop is CASSIVLSGGAQYNEQFF. In DNA, the CDR3 is TGTGCCAGTAGTATCGTCCTTAGCGGGGGGGCCCAGTATAATGAGCAGTTCTTC.

The gene calls are TRBV2 and TRBJ2-1; D may be TRBD1 (6 bases). CDR1 SNHLY and CDR2 FYNNEI come from the germline V gene. V lost 5 bases and J 7 bases, leaving 18 bases between the germline ends. The CDR3 has 15 amino acids. CDR3 in amino acids: CASSHRVRSVNEQFF. CDR3 coding DNA: TGTGCCAGCAGTCACAGGGTACGCTCTGTTAATGAGCAGTTCTTC.

The chain couples TRBV2 to TRBJ1-2, with D maybe TRBD1 (5 bases). The CDR3 runs 11 residues. The germline V gene has CDR1 SNHLY and CDR2 FYNNEI. The V gene lost 5 bases and the J gene lost 10 bases, with 11 bases spanning the gap. The CDR3 sequence: CASSSGTDYTF. DNA for the CDR3: TGTGCCAGCAGTTCTGGGACCGACTACACCTTC.

The chain joins TRBV19 to TRBJ1-1; unclear D gene. The CDR3 sequence is 14 residues long. CDR1 is LNHDA and CDR2 is SQIVND in the germline V gene (reference sequence). Deletions cut 3 bases from V and 0 bases from J, with 8 bases between. The chain's CDR3 is CASSIGRVNTEAFF. The CDR3 coding sequence is TGTGCCAGTAGTATTGGGCGGGTGAACACTGAAGCTTTCTTT. Based on the CDR3 plus reference TRBV19 and TRBJ1-1, the full variable domain is DGGITQSPKYLFRKEGQNVTLSCEQNLNHDAMYWYRQDPGQGLRLIYYSQIVNDFQKGDIAEGYSVSREKKESFPLTVTSAQKNPTAFYLCASSIGRVNTEAFFGQGTRLTVV.

The V gene is TRBV4-3, the J gene TRBJ1-2, with 8 bases fitting TRBD1. CDR3 length: 16 residues. Germline CDR1 is LGHNA and CDR2 is YSLEER. The junction had 11 bases not matched to a gene; V was cut back by 1 base and J by 7 bases. The CDR3 region has the DNA TGCGCCAGCAGCCAAGCGGGGACAGGCAGAATAGGTGGCTACACCTTC. Amino acid sequence: CASSQAGTGRIGGYTF.

V and J are TRBV6-5 and TRBJ1-4, with unresolved D. CDR1 is MNHEY, CDR2 SVGAGI, per germline. The V end lost 10 bases, the J end lost 4 bases, and 13 bases lay between the germline ends. This CDR3 spans 13 amino acids. This CDR3 reads CATNRAFNEKLFF. The CDR3 DNA reads as TGTGCCACCAACCGGGCCTTTAATGAAAAACTGTTTTTT.

The chain carries TRBV6-1 and TRBJ2-5; weak D call: TRBD1 (5 bases). Germline assignment: CDR1 MNHNS and CDR2 SASEGT. V was cut by 2 bases and J by 2 bases, with 18 bases left in between. CDR3 length equals 17 residues. The CDR3 spells CASSEHPGPPAQETQYF. The DNA for the CDR3 is TGTGCCAGCAGTGAACACCCAGGGCCACCCGCTCAAGAGACCCAGTACTTC.

CDR3 in DNA: TGTGCCAGCAGCTTACGGCGGGGGCTCCGGGAGACCCAGTACTTC. Its translation is CASSLRRGLRETQYF. The chain employs TRBV7-2 and TRBJ2-5; D might be TRBD2 (7 bases). The CDR3 sequence is 15 residues long. Trimming cost V 2 bases and J 5 bases, with 15 bases left between them. Germline V CDR1 and CDR2: SGHTA, FQGNSA. Full variable domain (missing parts from reference TRBV7-2 and TRBJ2-5): GAGVSQSPSNKVTEKGKDVELRCDPISGHTALYWYRQSLGQGLEFLIYFQGNSAPDKSGLPSDRFSAERTGGSVSTLTIQRTQQEDSAVYLCASSLRRGLRETQYFGPGTRLLVL.

This rearrangement joins TRBV28 to TRBJ2-7, with D possibly being TRBD1 (6 bases). The CDR3 covers 16 residues. Trimming took 5 bases from V and 3 from J, leaving 20 bases between them. CDR1 is MDHEN and CDR2 is SYDVKM in the germline V gene. The CDR3 region is CASSPSLGEGGYEQYF. The CDR3 region has the DNA TGTGCCAGCAGTCCCTCGTTGGGGGAAGGGGGCTACGAGCAGTACTTC.

The rearrangement uses TRBV12-3 or TRBV12-4 and TRBJ2-7, with 7 positions matching TRBD1. V lost 5 bases to trimming and J lost 7 bases; unmatched junction nucleotides: 8. The CDR3 has 13 amino acids. The CDR3, as DNA: TGTGCCAGCAGTCAGGGGGTCGTAAAGGAGCAGTACTTC. It codes for CASSQGVVKEQYF.

This clone came up once. This sequence joins TRBV7-2 and TRBJ1-6; D remains ambiguous. Looked up from germline, CDR1 is SGHTA and CDR2 is FQGNSA. The CDR3 totals 12 residues. Trimming left V 8 bases short and J 6 bases short, with 8 bases between. The DNA for the CDR3 is TGTGCCAGCGCGATGGGTAATTCACCCCTCCACTTT. This translates into CASAMGNSPLHF. Variable domain in full (rest from reference TRBV7-2 and TRBJ1-6): GAGVSQSPSNKVTEKGKDVELRCDPISGHTALYWYRQSLGQGLEFLIYFQGNSAPDKSGLPSDRFSAERTGGSVSTLTIQRTQQEDSAVYLCASAMGNSPLHFGNGTRLTVT.

V gene TRBV19 combines with J gene TRBJ1-1; D remains unclear. The germline V gene encodes CDR1 LNHDA and CDR2 SQIVND (reference sequence). Trimming pared 2 bases from V and 0 bases from J, leaving 10 bases between. This CDR3 spans 15 amino acids. The CDR3 coding sequence is TGTGCCAGTAGTATACGTCAGGCTATGAACACTGAAGCTTTCTTT. Translating gives CASSIRQAMNTEAFF.

This sequence joins TRBV2 and TRBJ2-7, with 10 bases matching TRBD2. CDR1 and CDR2 (germline): SNHLY, FYNNEI. The CDR3 contains 14 residues. Trimming at V came to 4 bases and at J to 3 bases, leaving 3 bases not matched to a gene. CDR3 nucleotide sequence: TGTGCCAGCAGTGGGGGACTAGCGAACTACGAGCAGTACTTC. Residues: CASSGGLANYEQYF.

The gene calls are TRBV2 and TRBJ1-1; no reliable D call. Per the germline V gene, CDR1 is SNHLY and CDR2 is FYNNEI. This CDR3 region has 13 residues. Trimming took 6 bases from V and 0 from J, leaving 8 bases between them. The CDR3 DNA reads as TGTGCCAGCAGATCTGGACTGAACACTGAAGCTTTCTTT. It is translated as CASRSGLNTEAFF. Full variable domain (rest looked up from reference TRBV2 and TRBJ1-1): EPEVTQTPSHQVTQMGQEVILRCVPISNHLYFYWYRQILGQKVEFLVSFYNNEISEKSEIFDDQFSVERPDGSNFTLKIRSTKLEDSAMYFCASRSGLNTEAFFGQGTRLTVV.

The rearrangement uses TRBV7-9 and TRBJ2-1; 8 bases match TRBD1. This CDR3 contains 15 residues. V trimming: 3 bases; J trimming: 2 bases; junction bases outside the gene matches: 3. Germline loops: CDR1 SEHNR, CDR2 FQNEAQ (reference sequence). The CDR3 loop is CASSFAGGTYNEQFF. Written as DNA, the CDR3 is TGTGCCAGCAGCTTCGCAGGGGGCACCTACAATGAGCAGTTCTTC.